The next 24 T cell receptor beta chains were all read from a single sample in a study of early T cells in non-severe SARS-CoV-2 infection. TCRdb called the 5' RACE reads again in MiXCR, with one record for every CDR3 protein. Of 15,000 to 25,000 distinct CDR3 sequences listed, over 4% are singletons. Source material: whole blood. The receptors derive from an adult who was a healthcare worker with PCR-confirmed SARS-CoV-2 infection or an uninfected control (not recorded which).

Worth noting for this clonotype: A clone one base away is much larger, so this may be a read error. V usage is TRBV11-1 and J usage is TRBJ2-1; D not resolved. CDR1 is SGHAT, CDR2 FQDESV, per germline (reference sequence). The CDR3 runs 15 residues. CDR3 residues: CASSSYLDGPHEHFF. DNA for the CDR3: TGTGCCAGCAGCTCCTATTTGGACGGGCCACATGAGCATTTCTTC. Looking up the rest from reference TRBV11-1 and TRBJ2-1 gives the full variable domain: EAEVAQSPRYKITEKSQAVAFWCDPISGHATLYWYRQILGQGPELLVQFQDESVVDDSQLPKDRFSAERLKGVDSTLKIQPAELGDSAMYLCASSSYLDGPHEHFFGPGTRLTVL.

This clonotype was seen ten or more times. The chain couples TRBV13 to TRBJ1-6; no definite D call. The CDR3 has 15 amino acids. V shed 0 bases and J shed 8 bases, with 11 bases lying between them. Germline assignment: CDR1 PRHDT and CDR2 FYEKMQ (reference sequence). CDR3 in DNA: TGTGCCAGCAGCTTAGGCGGAGGGTACGATTCACCCCTCCACTTT. This sequence encodes CASSLGGGYDSPLHF.

This clonotype has a count of ten or more. This chain joins TRBV11-3 and TRBJ2-1, with TRBD2 matching over 11 bases. Germline trimming cut 5 bases from V and 8 bases from J; bases unmatched to any gene: 5. The CDR3 loop spans 14 amino acids. Germline V CDR1 and CDR2: SGHNT, YENEEA. The CDR3 DNA follows: TGTGCCAGCAGCCAGGGACTAGCGGTGGATGAGCAGTTCTTC. This encodes CASSQGLAVDEQFF.

This clonotype is judged medium-sized. This chain uses TRBV12-3 or TRBV12-4 with TRBJ2-5, with 9 bases that match TRBD1. The CDR3 consists of 16 residues. V shed 6 bases, J shed 5 bases, and the junction held 13 bases outside the gene matches. The CDR3 bases are TGTGCCAGCAGCTTGGGGGCCCGGGGGACAGGGGAGACCCAGTACTTC. Its protein is CASSLGARGTGETQYF.

This clonotype was seen only a few times. The chain uses TRBV20-1 and TRBJ1-3; no definite D call. V was clipped by 1 base and J by 9 bases, with 7 bases between them. The germline gives CDR1 DFQATT, CDR2 SNEGSKA (reference sequence). This CDR3 contains 11 residues. The CDR3 region is CSARGFGTIYF. DNA for the CDR3: TGCAGTGCTAGAGGATTCGGCACCATATATTTT.

This chain connects TRBV5-1 to TRBJ2-1; 9 nucleotides agree with TRBD1. Looked up from germline, CDR1 is SGHRS and CDR2 is YFSETQ. V lost 3 bases to trimming and J lost 0 bases; unmatched junction nucleotides: 4. The CDR3 runs to 16 residues. CDR3 DNA sequence: TGCGCCAGCAGCTCGGGACAGGGAAGCTCCTACAATGAGCAGTTCTTC. Its protein is CASSSGQGSSYNEQFF. The full variable domain, completed using reference TRBV5-1 and TRBJ2-1, is KAGVTQTPRYLIKTRGQQVTLSCSPISGHRSVSWYQQTPGQGLQFLFEYFSETQRNKGNFPGRFSGRQFSNSRSEMNVSTLELGDSALYLCASSSGQGSSYNEQFFGPGTRLTVL.

Concerning this clonotype: A much more abundant neighbour one base away suggests this may be a read error. V and J are TRBV7-2 and TRBJ1-1; D is unclear. The CDR3 consists of 14 residues. In germline, CDR1 is SGHTA, CDR2 FQGNSA. Trimming took 3 bases from V and 7 from J, leaving 15 bases between them. Written as DNA, the CDR3 is TGTGCCAGCAGCTTTTCCGGGCCCGGCAGTGAAGCTTTCTTT. Protein sequence: CASSFSGPGSEAFF.

This clonotype was seen at least ten times. CDR3 sequence: CASSLALRLTINEQFF. Written as DNA, the CDR3 is TGTGCCAGCAGCTTGGCCCTCAGGCTGACGATCAATGAGCAGTTCTTC. This chain connects TRBV5-4 to TRBJ2-1; D call uncertain. This CDR3 contains 16 residues. Trimming took 0 bases from V and 6 from J, leaving 16 bases between them. The V gene's germline CDR1 is SGHNT and CDR2 YYREEE (reference sequence).

This clonotype was recorded at least ten times. V usage is TRBV20-1 and J usage is TRBJ2-4, with D unclear. The V and J ends lost 4 bases and 3 bases respectively, with 7 bases between them. Germline values: CDR1 DFQATT, CDR2 SNEGSKA (reference sequence). This CDR3 contains 12 residues. This CDR3 reads CSATMNKNIQYF. Here the CDR3 DNA reads TGCAGTGCTACTATGAACAAAAACATTCAGTACTTC.

This clonotype was seen ten or more times. V usage is TRBV10-1 and J usage is TRBJ1-6; tentatively, D is TRBD1 (6 bases). The CDR3 has 15 residues. Germline assignment: CDR1 WNHNN and CDR2 SYGVQD (reference sequence). Trimming took 0 bases from V and 8 from J, leaving 11 bases between them. The CDR3 DNA reads as TGCGCCAGCAGTGAGTCGCGGACAGTCTATTCACCCCTCCACTTT. This gives the protein CASSESRTVYSPLHF.

This clonotype is termed medium-sized (0.01 to 0.1%). The CDR3 DNA sequence: TGCAGTGCTAGAAGGGGGAACTACAATGAGCAGTTCTTC. Translating gives CSARRGNYNEQFF. The V call is TRBV20-1, the J call TRBJ2-1, with D possibly being TRBD1 (6 bases). CDR3 length: 13 amino acids. Germline loops: CDR1 DFQATT, CDR2 SNEGSKA (reference sequence). V lost 2 bases to trimming and J lost 3 bases, with 8 bases between them.

This clonotype was observed a handful of times. The CDR3 sequence: CASRKTGTAGEKLFF. As DNA, the CDR3 is TGTGCCAGCAGAAAGACCGGGACAGCTGGTGAAAAACTGTTTTTT. The chain joins TRBV2 to TRBJ1-4; 7 bases align to TRBD1. Germline assignment: CDR1 SNHLY and CDR2 FYNNEI. The CDR3 is made up of 15 amino acids. With 6 bases clipped from V and 7 bases from J, the junction kept 11 bases outside the gene matches.

This clonotype was seen ten or more times. The DNA for the CDR3 is TGTGCCAGCAGCTTGGGGCGGGGGTCCTATGAGCAGTTCTTC. Translation: CASSLGRGSYEQFF. The chain employs TRBV7-2 and TRBJ2-1, with 7 bases that match TRBD2. After removal of 3 bases from V and 8 bases from J, the junction contained 7 bases not matched to a gene. There are 14 residues in the CDR3. Germline values: CDR1 SGHTA, CDR2 FQGNSA.

This clonotype came up many times. J is TRBJ1-4 and V is TRBV6-6, with 8 nucleotides matching TRBD1. Trimming removed 2 bases from V and 5 bases from J; junction bases left unmatched: 10. There are 17 residues in the CDR3. Germline CDR1 is MNHNY and CDR2 is SVGAGI (reference sequence). DNA of the CDR3: TGTGCCAGCAGTTACCACGGACAGGGAGGAGGAAATGAAAAACTGTTTTTT. It translates to CASSYHGQGGGNEKLFF.

This clonotype was seen many times. The chain uses TRBV5-1 and TRBJ2-3; perhaps TRBD1 as D (5 bases). The CDR3 runs to 12 residues. Germline V CDR1 and CDR2: SGHRS, YFSETQ. Deletions cut 5 bases from V and 3 bases from J, with 7 bases between. The CDR3 sequence: CASSSGTDTQYF. CDR3 nucleotides: TGCGCCAGCAGTTCAGGGACAGATACGCAGTATTTT.

In its sample, this clonotype ranks as medium-sized. The chain combines TRBV12-3 or TRBV12-4 with TRBJ1-2; D call uncertain. The CDR3 runs 13 residues. With 5 bases removed from V and 4 bases from J, the gap between germline ends came to 11 bases. CDR3 sequence reads: CASSPQNLYGYTF. The CDR3 bases are TGTGCCAGCAGTCCCCAAAACCTCTATGGCTACACCTTC.

This clonotype was seen many times. The rearrangement uses TRBV19 and TRBJ1-2; 7 nucleotides agree with TRBD1. Losses at the gene ends were 5 bases for V and 2 bases for J; bases not matched to a gene: 8. CDR1 and CDR2 from the germline V gene are LNHDA and SQIVND (reference sequence). This CDR3 contains 15 residues. The CDR3 DNA is TGTGCCAGTAGTGTGGAATCGACAGGGAACTATGGCTACACCTTC. It translates to CASSVESTGNYGYTF.

This clonotype was observed a few times. CDR3 residues: CASSGSGANTEAFF. For the CDR3, the DNA is TGTGCCAGCAGCGGATCAGGGGCGAACACTGAAGCTTTCTTT. The chain couples TRBV5-4 to TRBJ1-1; perhaps TRBD1 as D (6 bases). The ends were cut back, 4 bases at V and 1 base at J, with 11 bases in the middle. Germline V gene lookup returns CDR1 SGHNT and CDR2 YYREEE (reference sequence). This CDR3 contains 14 residues.

This clonotype has ten or more counts. The chain is built from TRBV7-8 and TRBJ1-2, with 7 bases lining up with TRBD1. The CDR3 extends over 14 amino acids. CDR1 is SGHVS and CDR2 is FQNEAQ in the germline V gene. V trimming: 5 bases; J trimming: 4 bases; junction bases outside the gene matches: 7. The CDR3 coding sequence is TGTGCCAGCAGCCGGCGGGACAGAGGCTATGGCTACACCTTC. Translation: CASSRRDRGYGYTF.

The table lists this clonotype with many counts. The chain uses TRBV5-5 and TRBJ2-7; weak D call: TRBD2 (6 bases). Germline V lookup: CDR1 SGHKS, CDR2 YYEKEE (reference sequence). The CDR3 sequence is 15 residues long. V was cut by 5 bases and J by 1 base, with 16 bases left in between. CDR3 loop: CASSFPGLRSYEQYF. CDR3 sequence (DNA): TGTGCCAGCAGTTTCCCGGGACTGAGATCCTACGAGCAGTACTTC.

At least ten counts were recorded for this clonotype. The chain carries TRBV19 and TRBJ1-5, with D unresolved. Germline V CDR1 and CDR2: LNHDA, SQIVND (reference sequence). The V end lost 4 bases, the J end lost 5 bases, and 15 bases lay between the germline ends. CDR3 length equals 15 residues. CDR3 DNA: TGTGCCAGTAGTACAGACCGTTCACCCGATCAGCCCCAGCATTTT. Protein product: CASSTDRSPDQPQHF.

This clonotype was seen many times. Without the conserved terminal phenylalanine or tryptophan, this CDR3 likely stems from a read error. This chain links TRBV5-4 with TRBJ2-7; TRBD1 matches 9 bases. The CDR3 contains 13 residues. Germline-derived CDR1 and CDR2 are SGHNT and YYREEE (reference sequence). The V gene end was trimmed by 4 bases and the J gene end by 4 bases; junction bases not matched to a gene: 3. CDR3 sequence reads: CASSRDRAYEQYL. CDR3 sequence (DNA): TGTGCCAGCAGCCGGGACAGGGCTTACGAGCAGTACCTC.

In the case of this clonotype: At one end, the junction sequence differs from germline, possibly due to a read error. The J gene is TRBJ2-7, the V gene TRBV11-2, with 9 nucleotides matching TRBD1. Germline CDR1 SGHAT, CDR2 FQNNGV. CDR3 length equals 19 residues. CDR3 coding DNA: TGTGCCAGCAGCTTAACTTGGCCTCCACGACAGGGGGTTAAGTACGCGCAGTACTTC. This gives the protein CASSLTWPPRQGVKYAQYF.

This clonotype appeared many times. V gene TRBV7-8 combines with J gene TRBJ2-5; D unresolved. Germline lookup yields CDR1 SGHVS and CDR2 FQNEAQ. CDR3 size: 13 residues. Trimming left V 4 bases short and J 7 bases short, with 13 bases between. The CDR3 DNA sequence: TGTGCCAGCAGCTCGCGTAGGATAGGGACCCAGTACTTC. Translation: CASSSRRIGTQYF.